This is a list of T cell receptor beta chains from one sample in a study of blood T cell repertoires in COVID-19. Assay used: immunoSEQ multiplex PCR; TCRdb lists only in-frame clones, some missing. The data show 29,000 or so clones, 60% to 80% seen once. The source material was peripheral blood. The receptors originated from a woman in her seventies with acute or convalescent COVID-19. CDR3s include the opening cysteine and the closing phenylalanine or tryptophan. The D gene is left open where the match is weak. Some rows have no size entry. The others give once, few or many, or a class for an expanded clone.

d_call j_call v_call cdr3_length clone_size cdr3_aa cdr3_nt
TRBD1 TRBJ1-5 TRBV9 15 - CASSPGTGYNQPQHF TGTGCCAGCAGCCCAGGGACAGGGTACAATCAGCCCCAGCATTTT
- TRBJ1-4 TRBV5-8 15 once CASSLEGVVNEKLFF TGTGCCAGCAGCTTGGAAGGGGTGGTTAATGAAAAACTGTTTTTT
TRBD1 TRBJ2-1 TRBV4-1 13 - CASSQAGGGEQFF TGCGCCAGCAGCCAAGCAGGGGGCGGTGAGCAGTTCTTC
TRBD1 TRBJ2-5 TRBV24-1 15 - CATSALEQGRETQYF TGTGCCACCAGTGCTCTAGAACAGGGGCGAGAGACCCAGTACTTC
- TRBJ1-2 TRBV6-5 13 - CASGGVKVSGYTF TGTGCCAGTGGGGGGGTTAAAGTTAGTGGCTACACCTTC
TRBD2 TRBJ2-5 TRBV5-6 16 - CASSLLARGVGGTQYF TGTGCCAGCAGCCTCCTGGCCCGGGGGGTGGGCGGGACCCAGTACTTC
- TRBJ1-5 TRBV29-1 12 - CSVRQGKQPQHF TGCAGCGTCAGGCAGGGAAAACAGCCCCAGCATTTT
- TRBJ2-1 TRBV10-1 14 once CASYFPPQPHEQFF TGCGCCAGCTACTTTCCCCCACAGCCTCATGAGCAGTTCTTC
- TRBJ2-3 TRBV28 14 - CASSLLPVTDTQYF TGTGCCAGCAGCCTTCTACCGGTCACAGATACGCAGTATTTT
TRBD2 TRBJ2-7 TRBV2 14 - CASRGLADIYEQYF TGTGCCAGCAGGGGACTAGCGGATATCTACGAGCAGTACTTC
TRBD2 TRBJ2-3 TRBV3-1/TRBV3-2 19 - CASSYAGCGTSGGWDTQYF TGTGCCAGCAGCTATGCTGGCTGTGGGACTAGCGGGGGGTGGGATACGCAGTATTTT
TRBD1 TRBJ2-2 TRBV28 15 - CASSSQGALTGELFF TGTGCCAGCAGTTCACAGGGGGCGTTGACCGGGGAGCTGTTTTTT
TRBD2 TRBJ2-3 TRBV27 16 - CASRQAGTTPTDTQYF TGTGCCAGCAGACAAGCCGGGACTACCCCGACAGATACGCAGTATTTT
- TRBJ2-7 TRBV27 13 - CASSPLGPYEQYF TGTGCCAGCAGCCCCCTAGGCCCTTACGAGCAGTACTTC
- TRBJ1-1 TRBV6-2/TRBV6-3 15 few CASSPGGARTTEAFF TGTGCCAGCAGCCCCGGGGGGGCACGGACCACTGAAGCTTTCTTT
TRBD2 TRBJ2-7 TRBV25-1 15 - CASSESLAGTYEQYF TGTGCCAGCAGTGAATCCCTAGCGGGGACCTACGAGCAGTACTTC
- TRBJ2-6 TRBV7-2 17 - CASSPSGGHSGANVLTF TGTGCCAGCAGCCCCTCTGGAGGGCACTCTGGGGCCAACGTCCTGACTTTC